This TCR beta chain is from a study of tumor-infiltrating lymphocytes in primary liver carcinoma. Study in general: With diameters of roughly 4 to 10 cm, tumors were stage T1-T3 N0M0. Broader study findings: It was observed that only about 7.5-25% of the top clones appeared in every one of the five tumor regions.

This clonotype was recorded many times. Its antigen is as yet unknown. The roughly 18-32 mg bulk tissue piece was not sorted before simultaneous RNA and DNA extraction. Surgeons treated the primary liver carcinoma of the patients by surgical resection. Synthesis of TCR beta cDNA was carried out from about 540 ng total RNA with a constant-region primer. Each TCR beta library was derived from three nested multiplex PCR rounds that employed slightly modified ARM-PCR. TCRdb reprocessed the multiplex PCR reads via MiXCR and lists one record per CDR3 protein. This table has 40,000 to 55,000 distinct CDR3 sequences, about two thirds appearing once. Input material: liver tumor tissue from sampling region 5. Subset reported: tumor region T5, tumor centre. The clonotype originates from a man aged 35 to 55 with primary liver carcinoma and hepatitis B virus infection.

The CDR3 DNA is TGCGCCAGCAGCCAGGGGCCGGGGACAGGGGTACAAAAACTGTTTTTT. This translates into CASSQGPGTGVQKLFF. The chain couples TRBV4-1 to TRBJ1-4, with 10 bases that match TRBD1. Germline V gives CDR1 MGHRA, CDR2 YSYEKL. V was pared by 3 bases and J by 9 bases, with 10 bases of the junction left unmatched. CDR3 length: 16 residues.